These 11 T cell receptor beta chains originate from one sample sequenced in a study of HIV-infected patients and healthy controls. Follow-up blood was drawn about 14 weeks, roughly three months, after antiretroviral therapy began. No cell fractionation was done, so the repertoire covers all unsorted peripheral blood T cells. Around 450 ng RNA was reverse transcribed with alpha and beta constant-region primers. Using multiplexing indices, alpha and beta chain libraries were generated apart by chain-specific third strand synthesis. TCRdb independently ran MiXCR on the 5' RACE reads; one entry per CDR3 protein. Of about 10,000 distinct CDR3 sequences listed, roughly 5.7% are singletons. Sequenced here: blood, sampled during antiretroviral therapy. The receptors were gathered from an adult with HIV infection. The donor label of this sample is uncertain.

This clonotype occurred many times. The V call is TRBV20-1, the J call TRBJ2-5; possible D gene TRBD2, 5 bases. The germline CDR1 and CDR2 sequences are DFQATT and SNEGSKA (reference sequence). The CDR3 is made up of 12 amino acids. CDR3 sequence reads: CKDRSEKETQYF. The CDR3 bases are TGCAAAGACCGTAGCGAGAAAGAGACCCAGTACTTC.

In this sample, this clonotype turned up many times. The chain joins TRBV5-1 to TRBJ2-7; D unresolved. Germline V gene data show CDR1 as SGHRS and CDR2 as YFSETQ. The CDR3 is 16 amino acids. The germline V and J ends were trimmed by 4 bases and 0 bases, with 17 bases remaining between them. The CDR3, as DNA: TGCGCCAGCAGCCAGGACCCGACTGGAAGCTCCTACGAGCAGTACTTC. It specifies CASSQDPTGSSYEQYF.

This clonotype was counted at least ten times. This chain uses TRBV12-3 or TRBV12-4 with TRBJ1-3; D is perhaps TRBD1 (5 bases). This CDR3 is built from 13 residues. Trimming removed 7 bases from V and 4 bases from J, with 11 bases in between. The CDR3 region has the DNA TGTGCCAGCATCAATTCAGGGGGAAACACCATATATTTT. Residues: CASINSGGNTIYF.

This clonotype qualifies as medium-sized. V gene TRBV7-9 combines with J gene TRBJ1-1; 8 nucleotides line up with TRBD1. Germline V gene lookup returns CDR1 SEHNR and CDR2 FQNEAQ (reference sequence). V shed 4 bases and J 1 base; nucleotides not matched to a gene: 5. The CDR3 runs 15 residues. This CDR3 reads CASSSSGTGNTEAFF. The CDR3, as DNA: TGTGCCAGCAGCTCATCCGGGACAGGGAACACTGAAGCTTTCTTT.

This clonotype showed up just a few times. V usage is TRBV10-2 and J usage is TRBJ1-1, with a tentative D call TRBD1 (5 bases). This CDR3 is 16 amino acids long. V was cut by 3 bases and J by 0 bases, with 14 bases left in between. Germline values: CDR1 WSHSY, CDR2 SAAADI. In DNA form, the CDR3 reads TGCGCCAGCAGTGAACATCCGGGACGGGTGAACACTGAAGCTTTCTTT. As protein: CASSEHPGRVNTEAFF.

This clonotype was observed many times. The rearrangement joins TRBV13 to TRBJ2-2; 9 positions agree with TRBD1. CDR1 PRHDT and CDR2 FYEKMQ come from the germline V gene (reference sequence). Germline trimming cut 4 bases from V and 4 bases from J; bases unmatched to any gene: 4. The CDR3 consists of 15 residues. CDR3 nucleotide sequence: TGTGCCAGCAGCTCCGGACAGGGGATCACCGGGGAGCTGTTTTTT. It yields the protein CASSSGQGITGELFF.

V usage is TRBV4-3 and J usage is TRBJ2-3, with D possibly being TRBD1 (5 bases). Germline V CDR1 and CDR2: LGHNA, YSLEER. V lost 4 bases and J lost 2, with 13 bases in between. The CDR3 length is 15 residues. Here the CDR3 DNA reads TGCGCCAGCAGCCGGGGCCTAGGGGACACAGATACGCAGTATTTT. It codes for CASSRGLGDTDTQYF.

This clonotype appeared many times. The CDR3 reads CASGRTGPHEQYF. The CDR3 nucleotides read TGTGCCAGCGGGCGGACAGGGCCCCACGAGCAGTACTTC. The chain combines TRBV6-5 with TRBJ2-7; TRBD1 aligns across 8 bases. J lost 5 bases, V lost 8 bases, and 8 bases had no gene match. This CDR3 region has 13 residues. The V gene's germline CDR1 is MNHEY and CDR2 SVGAGI.

This clonotype was seen ten or more times. V and J are TRBV30 and TRBJ1-2, with D possibly matching TRBD1 (6 bases). Trimming took 2 bases from V and 4 from J, leaving 14 bases between them. CDR1 and CDR2 (germline): GTSNPN, SVGIG (reference sequence). The CDR3 spans 14 residues. CDR3 in amino acids: CAWSHRVDVYGYTF. The CDR3 nucleotides read TGTGCCTGGAGTCACAGGGTCGACGTCTATGGCTACACCTTC.

The sample holds many counts of this clonotype. The rearrangement links TRBV20-1 to TRBJ2-3, with 8 bases that match TRBD2. With 7 bases clipped from V and 2 bases from J, the junction kept 5 bases outside the gene matches. CDR3 length equals 13 residues. CDR1 and CDR2 from the germline V gene are DFQATT and SNEGSKA (reference sequence). CDR3 nucleotides: TGCAGTGTCAGCGGGGGCCCCACAGATACGCAGTATTTT. Amino acids: CSVSGGPTDTQYF.

This clonotype is categorized as medium-sized. This chain uses TRBV30 with TRBJ2-3, with 7 bases identical to TRBD1. The CDR3 has 14 residues. V lost 5 bases, J lost 5 bases, and 10 bases stayed unmatched. From germline, CDR1 is GTSNPN and CDR2 SVGIG (reference sequence). In DNA form, the CDR3 reads TGTGCCTGGGCAATAAAGGGGGCCGGAGATACGCAGTATTTT. Residues: CAWAIKGAGDTQYF. The variable domain in full, completed from reference TRBV30 and TRBJ2-3, reads SQTIHQWPATLVQPVGSPLSLECTVEGTSNPNLYWYRQAAGRGLQLLFYSVGIGQISSEVPQNLSASRPQDRQFILSSKKLLLSDSGFYLCAWAIKGAGDTQYFGPGTRLTVL.